What follows describes a single T cell receptor (beta chain). Its antigen has not been determined. Base qualities are not recorded, but no much larger clone differs from it by a single base. These data originate in a study of OX40 agonist ivuxolimab in advanced cancers. Background for the entire study: The costimulatory receptor OX40 (CD134) was targeted by ivuxolimab, a fully human IgG2 agonistic monoclonal antibody. A male proportion of approximately 83% and a mean age of about 60 years, ranging from about 20 to 80, were recorded for the dose-escalation cohort. Intravenous ivuxolimab was administered to patients every 2 weeks at six dose levels: 0.01, 0.1, 0.3, 1.5, 3 and 10 mg/kg. Of the roughly 50 dose-escalation patients, hepatocellular carcinoma was present in roughly 19, melanoma in approximately 15, renal cell carcinoma in 9 and head and neck cancer in 9. The paper describes the monotherapy dose-escalation part (N of about 54 patients) of the phase I trial of ivuxolimab. Partial responses occurred in three dose-escalation patients, of whom one had hepatocellular carcinoma and two had cutaneous melanoma. Prior anti-PD-1, anti-PD-L1 or anti-CTLA-4 therapy was permitted, and less than 45% of dose-escalation patients had received checkpoint inhibitors. The purpose of peripheral TCRbeta sequencing was to test whether ivuxolimab changed TCR sequence diversity and led to clonal T-cell expansion.

Patients with a history of autoimmune disease or receiving systemic immunosuppression were excluded from the trial. Peripheral blood for TCR sequencing was drawn from every dose cohort at baseline, at cycle 4 day 1 and at cycle 7 day 1. The samples were drawn from a first-in-human, open-label, multicenter phase I dose-escalation trial of ivuxolimab. Adults with locally advanced or metastatic melanoma, renal cell carcinoma, hepatocellular carcinoma or head and neck squamous cell carcinoma were enrolled in the trial. Before TCR sequencing, CD4+ T cells and CD8+ T cells from peripheral blood were sorted into separate populations. Genomic DNA was extracted from sorted cells for sequencing of the TCRbeta CDR3 region. TCRbeta CDR3 regions were sequenced using the immunoSEQ Assay. TCRdb stores this immuneACCESS table with in-frame sequences only. Part of the clones is absent; in the studies checked, under half of the shortfall reflects unresolved V genes, and no reason is known for the rest. The sample table records tens of thousands of clones; roughly four fifths of these occur just once. Clones ranked in the top ten supply roughly 5.1% of the sample.

Results and caveats for the whole study, not just this receptor: Low levels of normalized T-cell clonal expansion were also seen in some patients who did not respond. In the 0.1-3.0 mg/kg groups, partial responders had among the lowest normalized peripheral clonal expansion, particularly in CD8+ T cells. Clonal expansion of both CD4+ and CD8+ blood T cells was observed from baseline to week 6 at doses 0.1 to 3.0 mg/kg. After ivuxolimab, expanded clones were on average more numerous among CD8+ T cells than among CD4+ T cells. Antigen specificity was not determined for the clonally expanded peripheral T cells.

Sequences were derived from CD4+ or CD8+ T cells sorted from blood, sampled in a trial of the OX40 agonist ivuxolimab. The clonotype originates from an adult with an advanced solid tumor such as melanoma, head and neck, liver or kidney cancer.

The sequence in DNA is TGTGCCAGCAGCGTCACACAGGGGGGCAACACTGAAGCTTTCTTT. Its amino acids are CASSVTQGGNTEAFF. The rearrangement joined TRBV5-8 to TRBJ1-1, with 8 central nucleotides matching TRBD1. Here V drops 4 bases and J drops 2 bases, and the junction holds 7 bases not matched to any gene. Reading the germline V gene gives CDR1 SGHTS and CDR2 YDEGEE. The CDR3 runs 15 residues from the cysteine to the phenylalanine. Of all the DNA, just the CDR3 is kept, 45 bases in frame from base 1.